This TCR beta chain was profiled in a study of cytomegalovirus exposure and HLA in healthy donors. Whole-study findings and limits: The records held CMV serostatus as the only immune exposure information.

The PCR had 60 Vbeta and 13 Jbeta primers. TCRdb keeps only in-frame clones here, not all; method: immunoSEQ multiplex PCR. The clone table shows 150,000 to 200,000 clones, with the ten largest holding approximately 6.5%. CDR1 is SGHRS and CDR2 is YFSETQ in the germline V gene. CDR3 length: 16 amino acids. V was trimmed by 4 bases and J by 2 bases, leaving 16 bases between them. As concerns this clone: Its antigen remains unidentified.

The TCR was taken from a man aged 25 to 45 in good health and CMV-seronegative. This chain uses TRBV5-1 with TRBJ2-1; D may be TRBD2 (7 bases). The sample was PBMCs. This chain's CDR3 is CASSTTGGQTYNEQFF. The CDR3 DNA reads as TGCGCCAGCAGCACGACGGGGGGCCAAACCTACAATGAGCAGTTCTTC.